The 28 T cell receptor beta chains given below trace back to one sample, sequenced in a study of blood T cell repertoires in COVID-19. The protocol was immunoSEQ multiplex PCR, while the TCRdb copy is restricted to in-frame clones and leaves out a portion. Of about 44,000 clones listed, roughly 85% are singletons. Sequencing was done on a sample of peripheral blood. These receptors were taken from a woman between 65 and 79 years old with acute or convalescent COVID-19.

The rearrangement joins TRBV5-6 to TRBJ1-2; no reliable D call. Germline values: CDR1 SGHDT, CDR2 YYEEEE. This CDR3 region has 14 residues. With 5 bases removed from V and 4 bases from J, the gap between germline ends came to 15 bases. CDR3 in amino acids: CASSPRRGSYGYTF. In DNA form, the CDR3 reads TGTGCCAGCAGTCCTAGACGGGGTAGCTATGGCTACACCTTC. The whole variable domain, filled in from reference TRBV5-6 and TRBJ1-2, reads DAGVTQSPTHLIKTRGQQVTLRCSPKSGHDTVSWYQQALGQGPQFIFQYYEEEERQRGNFPDRFSGHQFPNYSSELNVNALLLGDSALYLCASSPRRGSYGYTFGSGTRLTVV.

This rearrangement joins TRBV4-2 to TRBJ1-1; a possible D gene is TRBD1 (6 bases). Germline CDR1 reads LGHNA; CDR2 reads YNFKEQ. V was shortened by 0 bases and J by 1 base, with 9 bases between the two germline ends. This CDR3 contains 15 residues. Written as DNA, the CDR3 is TGTGCCAGCAGCCAAGATCCAGGGGCGAACACTGAAGCTTTCTTT. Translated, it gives CASSQDPGANTEAFF.

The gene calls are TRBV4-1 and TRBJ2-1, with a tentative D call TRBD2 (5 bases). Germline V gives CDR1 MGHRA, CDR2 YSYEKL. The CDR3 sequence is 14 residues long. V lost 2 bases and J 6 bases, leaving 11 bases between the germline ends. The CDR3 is CASSQTGNSNEQFF. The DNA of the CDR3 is TGCGCCAGCAGCCAAACGGGAAATTCCAATGAGCAGTTCTTC.

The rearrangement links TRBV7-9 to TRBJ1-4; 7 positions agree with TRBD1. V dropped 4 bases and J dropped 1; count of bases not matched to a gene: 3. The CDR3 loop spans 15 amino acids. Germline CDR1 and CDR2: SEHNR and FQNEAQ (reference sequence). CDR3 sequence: CASSYHRGTNEKLFF. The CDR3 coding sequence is TGTGCCAGCAGCTATCACAGGGGAACTAATGAAAAACTGTTTTTT.

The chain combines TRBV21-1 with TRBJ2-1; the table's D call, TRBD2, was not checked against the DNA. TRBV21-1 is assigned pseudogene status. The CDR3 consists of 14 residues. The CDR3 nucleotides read TGTGCCAGCAGCGGGAGGCCGGAGGGAGCCGAGCAGTTCTTC. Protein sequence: CASSGRPEGAEQFF.

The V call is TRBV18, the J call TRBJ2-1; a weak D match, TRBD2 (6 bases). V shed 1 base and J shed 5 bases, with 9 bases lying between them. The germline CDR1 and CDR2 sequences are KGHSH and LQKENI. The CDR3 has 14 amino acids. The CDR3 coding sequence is TGTGCCAGCTCACCACGGGACTGGCACAATGAGCAGTTCTTC. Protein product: CASSPRDWHNEQFF. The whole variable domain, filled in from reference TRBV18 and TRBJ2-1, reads NAGVMQNPRHLVRRRGQEARLRCSPMKGHSHVYWYRQLPEEGLKFMVYLQKENIIDESGMPKERFSAEFPKEGPSILRIQQVVRGDSAAYFCASSPRDWHNEQFFGPGTRLTVL.

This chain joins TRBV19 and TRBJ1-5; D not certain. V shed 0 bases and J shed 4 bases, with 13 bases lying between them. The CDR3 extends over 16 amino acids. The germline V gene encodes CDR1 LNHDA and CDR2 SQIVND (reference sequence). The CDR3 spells CASSIELRESNQPQHF. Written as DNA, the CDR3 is TGTGCCAGTAGTATAGAATTGCGGGAGTCGAATCAGCCCCAGCATTTT.

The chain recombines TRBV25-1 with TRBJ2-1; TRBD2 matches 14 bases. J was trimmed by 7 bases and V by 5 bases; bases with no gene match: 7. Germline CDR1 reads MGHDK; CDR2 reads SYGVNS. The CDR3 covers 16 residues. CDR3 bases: TGTGCCAGCAGTAGACTAGCGGGAGGGCAGAATAATGAGCAGTTCTTC. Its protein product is CASSRLAGGQNNEQFF.

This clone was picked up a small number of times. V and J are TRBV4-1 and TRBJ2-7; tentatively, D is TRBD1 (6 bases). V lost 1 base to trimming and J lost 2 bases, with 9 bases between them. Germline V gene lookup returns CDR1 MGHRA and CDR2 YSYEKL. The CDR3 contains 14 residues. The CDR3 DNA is TGCGCCAGCAGCCAAGCCCGGGACACCTACGAGCAGTACTTC. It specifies CASSQARDTYEQYF.

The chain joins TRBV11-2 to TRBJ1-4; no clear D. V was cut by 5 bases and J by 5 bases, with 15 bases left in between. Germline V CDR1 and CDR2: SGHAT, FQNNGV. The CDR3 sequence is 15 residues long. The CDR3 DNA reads TGTGCCAGCAGCCCCCAGATTTATTGGAATGAAAAACTGTTTTTT. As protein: CASSPQIYWNEKLFF.

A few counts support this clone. CDR3 coding DNA: TGTGCCAGCAGCTTCTCAGGATCCAACACTGAAGCTTTCTTT. Residues: CASSFSGSNTEAFF. The chain employs TRBV7-8 and TRBJ1-1; D not resolved. This CDR3 has 14 residues. CDR1 and CDR2 from the germline V gene are SGHVS and FQNEAQ. The germline V and J ends were trimmed by 3 bases and 2 bases, with 10 bases remaining between them.

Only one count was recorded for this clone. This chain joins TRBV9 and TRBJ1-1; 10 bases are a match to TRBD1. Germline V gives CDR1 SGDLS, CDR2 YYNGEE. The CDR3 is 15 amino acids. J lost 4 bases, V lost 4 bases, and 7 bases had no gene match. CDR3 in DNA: TGTGCCAGCAGCCGACAGGGGGCTGTCGGCACTGAAGCTTTCTTT. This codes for CASSRQGAVGTEAFF.

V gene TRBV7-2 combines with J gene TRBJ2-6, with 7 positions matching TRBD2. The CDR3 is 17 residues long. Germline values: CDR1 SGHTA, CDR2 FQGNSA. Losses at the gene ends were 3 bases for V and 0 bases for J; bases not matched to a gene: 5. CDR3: CASSLGRDSSGANVLTF. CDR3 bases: TGTGCCAGCAGCTTGGGGAGGGATAGCTCTGGGGCCAACGTCCTGACTTTC.

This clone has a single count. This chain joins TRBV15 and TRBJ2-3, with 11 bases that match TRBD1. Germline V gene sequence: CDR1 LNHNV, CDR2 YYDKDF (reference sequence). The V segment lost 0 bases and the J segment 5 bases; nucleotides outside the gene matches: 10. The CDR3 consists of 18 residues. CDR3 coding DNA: TGTGCCACCAGCAGAGATCGGGGAGGGACAGGGGGACTAGATACGCAGTATTTT. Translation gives CATSRDRGGTGGLDTQYF.

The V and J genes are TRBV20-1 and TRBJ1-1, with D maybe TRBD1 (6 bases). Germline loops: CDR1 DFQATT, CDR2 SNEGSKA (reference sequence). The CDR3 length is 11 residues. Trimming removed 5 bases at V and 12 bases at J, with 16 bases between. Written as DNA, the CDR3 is TGCAGTGCTTCAACAGGGAAACGGACTTTCTTT. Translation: CSASTGKRTFF.

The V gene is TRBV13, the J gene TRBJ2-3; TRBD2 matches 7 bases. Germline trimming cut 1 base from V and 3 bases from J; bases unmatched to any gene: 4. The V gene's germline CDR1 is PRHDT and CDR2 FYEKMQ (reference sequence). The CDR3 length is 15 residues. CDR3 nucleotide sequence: TGTGCCAGCAGCTTAGCGGGAGGCCGTACAGATACGCAGTATTTT. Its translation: CASSLAGGRTDTQYF.

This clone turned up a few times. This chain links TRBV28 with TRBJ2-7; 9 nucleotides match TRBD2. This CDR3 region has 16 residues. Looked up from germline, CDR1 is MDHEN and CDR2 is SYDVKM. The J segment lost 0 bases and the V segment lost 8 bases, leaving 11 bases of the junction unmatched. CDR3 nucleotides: TGTGCCAGCGGGCGGGAGGGCCTTATAGACTCCTACGAGCAGTACTTC. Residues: CASGREGLIDSYEQYF.

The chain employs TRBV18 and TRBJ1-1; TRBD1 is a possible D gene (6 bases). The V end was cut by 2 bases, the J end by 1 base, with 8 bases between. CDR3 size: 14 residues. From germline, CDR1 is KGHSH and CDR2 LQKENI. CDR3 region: CASSPVGGNTEAFF. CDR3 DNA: TGTGCCAGCTCACCAGTAGGGGGGAACACTGAAGCTTTCTTT.

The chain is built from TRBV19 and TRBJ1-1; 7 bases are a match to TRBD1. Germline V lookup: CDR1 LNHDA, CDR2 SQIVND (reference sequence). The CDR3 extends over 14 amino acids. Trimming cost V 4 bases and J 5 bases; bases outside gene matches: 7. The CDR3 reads CASSKEGAGTEAFF. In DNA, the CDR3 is TGTGCCAGTAGTAAGGAGGGGGCGGGTACTGAAGCTTTCTTT. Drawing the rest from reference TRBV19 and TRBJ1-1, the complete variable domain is DGGITQSPKYLFRKEGQNVTLSCEQNLNHDAMYWYRQDPGQGLRLIYYSQIVNDFQKGDIAEGYSVSREKKESFPLTVTSAQKNPTAFYLCASSKEGAGTEAFFGQGTRLTVV.

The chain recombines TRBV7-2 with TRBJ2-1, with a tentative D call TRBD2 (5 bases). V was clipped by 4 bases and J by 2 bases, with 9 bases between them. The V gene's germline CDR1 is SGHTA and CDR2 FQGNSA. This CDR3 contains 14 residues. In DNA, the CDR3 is TGTGCCAGCAGCTCCGGACTCGCCTACAATGAGCAGTTCTTC. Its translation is CASSSGLAYNEQFF. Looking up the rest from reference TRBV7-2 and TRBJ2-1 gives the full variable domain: GAGVSQSPSNKVTEKGKDVELRCDPISGHTALYWYRQSLGQGLEFLIYFQGNSAPDKSGLPSDRFSAERTGGSVSTLTIQRTQQEDSAVYLCASSSGLAYNEQFFGPGTRLTVL.

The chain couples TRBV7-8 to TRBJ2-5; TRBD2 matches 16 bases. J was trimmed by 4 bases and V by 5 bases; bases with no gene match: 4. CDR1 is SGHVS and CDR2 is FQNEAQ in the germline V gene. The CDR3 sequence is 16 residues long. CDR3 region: CASSPGTSGRVETQYF. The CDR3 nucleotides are TGTGCCAGCAGCCCCGGGACTAGCGGGAGGGTAGAGACCCAGTACTTC.

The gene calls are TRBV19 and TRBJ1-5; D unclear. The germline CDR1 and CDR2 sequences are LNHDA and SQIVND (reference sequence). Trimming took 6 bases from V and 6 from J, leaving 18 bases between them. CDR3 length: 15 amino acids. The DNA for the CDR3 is TGTGCCAGTAGCCGCGGGAAAGTAATAGGTCAGCCCCAGCATTTT. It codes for CASSRGKVIGQPQHF.

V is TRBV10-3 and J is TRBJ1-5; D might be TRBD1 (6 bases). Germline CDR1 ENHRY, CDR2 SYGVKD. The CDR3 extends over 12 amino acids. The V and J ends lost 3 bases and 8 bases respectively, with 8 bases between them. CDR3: CAISDRGKPQHF. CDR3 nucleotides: TGTGCCATCAGTGACAGGGGCAAGCCCCAGCATTTT.

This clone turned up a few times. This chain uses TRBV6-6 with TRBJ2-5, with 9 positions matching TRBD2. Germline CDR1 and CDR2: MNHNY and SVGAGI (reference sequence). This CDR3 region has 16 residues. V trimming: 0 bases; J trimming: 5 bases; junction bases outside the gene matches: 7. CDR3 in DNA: TGTGCCAGCAGTTACTCCCCGGGGGCGGGGGGGGAGACCCAGTACTTC. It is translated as CASSYSPGAGGETQYF.

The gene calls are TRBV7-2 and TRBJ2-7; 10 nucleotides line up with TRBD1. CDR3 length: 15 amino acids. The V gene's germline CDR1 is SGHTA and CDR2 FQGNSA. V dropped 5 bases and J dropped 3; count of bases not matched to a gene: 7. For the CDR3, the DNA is TGTGCCAGCAGCCAGCACCGGGACAGGGGCTACGAGCAGTACTTC. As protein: CASSQHRDRGYEQYF. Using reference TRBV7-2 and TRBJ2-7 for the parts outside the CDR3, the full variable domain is GAGVSQSPSNKVTEKGKDVELRCDPISGHTALYWYRQSLGQGLEFLIYFQGNSAPDKSGLPSDRFSAERTGGSVSTLTIQRTQQEDSAVYLCASSQHRDRGYEQYFGPGTRLTVT.

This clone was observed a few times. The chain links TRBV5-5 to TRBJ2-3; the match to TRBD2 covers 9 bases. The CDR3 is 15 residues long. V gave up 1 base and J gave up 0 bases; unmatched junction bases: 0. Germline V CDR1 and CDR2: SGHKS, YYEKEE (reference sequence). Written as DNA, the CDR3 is TGTGCCAGCAGCTTGCTAGCGGGGAGCACAGATACGCAGTATTTT. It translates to CASSLLAGSTDTQYF.

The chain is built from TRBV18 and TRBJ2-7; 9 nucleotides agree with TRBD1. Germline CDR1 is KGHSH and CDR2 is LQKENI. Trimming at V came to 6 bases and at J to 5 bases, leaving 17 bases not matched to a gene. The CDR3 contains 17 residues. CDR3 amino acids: CASSVLVAGTGPHEQYF. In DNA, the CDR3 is TGTGCCAGCTCGGTCTTAGTTGCCGGGACAGGGCCCCACGAGCAGTACTTC.

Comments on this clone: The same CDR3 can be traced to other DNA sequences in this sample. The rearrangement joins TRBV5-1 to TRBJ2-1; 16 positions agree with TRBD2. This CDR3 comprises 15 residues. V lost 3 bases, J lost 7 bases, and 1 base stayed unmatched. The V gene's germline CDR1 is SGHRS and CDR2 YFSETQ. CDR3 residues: CASSSGLAGGNEQFF. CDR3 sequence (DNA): TGCGCCAGCAGCTCGGGACTAGCGGGAGGGAATGAGCAGTTCTTC.